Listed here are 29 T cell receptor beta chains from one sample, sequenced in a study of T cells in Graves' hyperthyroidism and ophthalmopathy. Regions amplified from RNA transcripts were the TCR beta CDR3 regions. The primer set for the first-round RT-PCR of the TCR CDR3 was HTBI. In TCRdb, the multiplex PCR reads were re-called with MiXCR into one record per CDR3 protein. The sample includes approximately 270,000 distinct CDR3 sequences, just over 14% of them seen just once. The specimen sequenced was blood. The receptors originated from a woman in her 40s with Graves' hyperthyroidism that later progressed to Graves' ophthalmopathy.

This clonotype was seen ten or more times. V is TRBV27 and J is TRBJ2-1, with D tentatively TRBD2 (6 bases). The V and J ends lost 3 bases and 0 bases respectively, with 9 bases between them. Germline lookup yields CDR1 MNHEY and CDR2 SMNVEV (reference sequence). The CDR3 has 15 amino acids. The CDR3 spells CASSFVTSSYNEQFF. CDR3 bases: TGTGCCAGCAGTTTTGTGACTAGCTCCTACAATGAGCAGTTCTTC.

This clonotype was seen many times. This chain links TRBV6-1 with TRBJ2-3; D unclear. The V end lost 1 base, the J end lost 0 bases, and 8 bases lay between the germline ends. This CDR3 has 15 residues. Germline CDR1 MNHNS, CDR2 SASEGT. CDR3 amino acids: CASSEEPSSTDTQYF. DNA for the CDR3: TGTGCCAGCAGTGAAGAGCCGTCCAGCACAGATACGCAGTATTTT.

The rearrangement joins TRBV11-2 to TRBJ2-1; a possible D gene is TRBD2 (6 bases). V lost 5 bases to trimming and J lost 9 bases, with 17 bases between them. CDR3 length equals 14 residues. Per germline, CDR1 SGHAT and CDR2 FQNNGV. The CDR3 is CASSRTGDSFEQFF. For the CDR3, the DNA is TGTGCCAGCAGCCGGACGGGGGATAGTTTTGAGCAGTTCTTC.

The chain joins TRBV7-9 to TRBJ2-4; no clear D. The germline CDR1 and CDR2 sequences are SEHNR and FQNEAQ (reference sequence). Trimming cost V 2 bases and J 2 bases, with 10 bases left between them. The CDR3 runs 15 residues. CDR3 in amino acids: CASSLRIDPKNIQYF. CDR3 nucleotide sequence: TGTGCCAGCAGCTTACGAATTGACCCCAAAAACATTCAGTACTTC.

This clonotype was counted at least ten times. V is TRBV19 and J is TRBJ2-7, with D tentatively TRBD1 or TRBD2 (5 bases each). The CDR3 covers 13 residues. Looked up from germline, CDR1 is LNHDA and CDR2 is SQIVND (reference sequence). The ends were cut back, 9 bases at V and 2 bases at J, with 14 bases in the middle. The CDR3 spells CASSIPGPYEQYF. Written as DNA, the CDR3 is TGTGCCAGCTCTATCCCGGGGCCCTACGAGCAGTACTTC.

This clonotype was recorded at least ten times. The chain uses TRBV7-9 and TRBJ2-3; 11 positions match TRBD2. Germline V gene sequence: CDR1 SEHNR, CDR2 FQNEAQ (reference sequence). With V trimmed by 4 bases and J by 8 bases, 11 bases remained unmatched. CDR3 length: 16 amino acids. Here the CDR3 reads CASSSKLAGVRGTQYF. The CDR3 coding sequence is TGTGCCAGCAGCTCTAAACTAGCGGGAGTACGGGGTACGCAGTATTTT.

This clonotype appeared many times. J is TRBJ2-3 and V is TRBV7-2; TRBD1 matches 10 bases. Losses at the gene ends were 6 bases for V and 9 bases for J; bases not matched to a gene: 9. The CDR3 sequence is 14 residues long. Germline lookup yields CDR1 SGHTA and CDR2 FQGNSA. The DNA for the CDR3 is TGTGCCAGCAGACGGACAGGGGGTGATGGCACGCAGTATTTT. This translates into CASRRTGGDGTQYF.

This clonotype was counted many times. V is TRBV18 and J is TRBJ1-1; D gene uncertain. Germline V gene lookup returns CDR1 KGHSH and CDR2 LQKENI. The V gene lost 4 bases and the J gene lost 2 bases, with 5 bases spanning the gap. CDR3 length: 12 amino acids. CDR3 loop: CASSRTNTEAFF. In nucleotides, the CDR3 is TGTGCCAGCTCACGGACCAACACTGAAGCTTTCTTT.

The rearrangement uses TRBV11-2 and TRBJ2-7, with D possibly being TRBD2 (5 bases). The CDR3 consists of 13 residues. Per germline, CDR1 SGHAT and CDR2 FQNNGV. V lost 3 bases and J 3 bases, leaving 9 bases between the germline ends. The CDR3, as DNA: TGTGCCAGCAGCTTGGACTGGTACTACGAGCAGTACTTC. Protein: CASSLDWYYEQYF.

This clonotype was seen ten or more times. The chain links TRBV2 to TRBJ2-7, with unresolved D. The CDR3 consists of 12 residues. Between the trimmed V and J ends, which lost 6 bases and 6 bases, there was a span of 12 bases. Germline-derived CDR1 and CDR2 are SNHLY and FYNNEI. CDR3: CASRRPRSEQYF. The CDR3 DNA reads TGTGCCAGCAGAAGACCCCGTTCCGAGCAGTACTTC.

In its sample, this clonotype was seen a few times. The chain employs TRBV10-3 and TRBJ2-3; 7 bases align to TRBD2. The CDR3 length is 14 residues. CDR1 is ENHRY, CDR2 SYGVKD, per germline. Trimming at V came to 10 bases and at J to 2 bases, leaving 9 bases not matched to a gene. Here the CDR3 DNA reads TGTGCCAGCCCGAAGCGGGATTACACAGATACGCAGTATTTT. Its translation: CASPKRDYTDTQYF.

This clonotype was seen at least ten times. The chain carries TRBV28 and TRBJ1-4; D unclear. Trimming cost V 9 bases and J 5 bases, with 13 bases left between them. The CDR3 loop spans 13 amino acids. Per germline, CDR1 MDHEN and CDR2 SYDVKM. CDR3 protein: CASTLVRNEKLFF. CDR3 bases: TGTGCCAGTACGCTGGTTAGGAATGAAAAACTGTTTTTT. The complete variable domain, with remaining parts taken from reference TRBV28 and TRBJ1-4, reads DVKVTQSSRYLVKRTGEKVFLECVQDMDHENMFWYRQDPGLGLRLIYFSYDVKMKEKGDIPEGYSVSREKKERFSLILESASTNQTSMYLCASTLVRNEKLFFGSGTQLSVL.

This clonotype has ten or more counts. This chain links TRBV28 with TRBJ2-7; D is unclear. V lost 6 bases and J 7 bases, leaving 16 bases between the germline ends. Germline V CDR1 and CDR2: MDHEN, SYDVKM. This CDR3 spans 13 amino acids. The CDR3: CASSFSGGKEQYF. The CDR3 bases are TGTGCCAGCAGCTTCTCTGGCGGAAAGGAGCAGTACTTC. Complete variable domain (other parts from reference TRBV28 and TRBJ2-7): DVKVTQSSRYLVKRTGEKVFLECVQDMDHENMFWYRQDPGLGLRLIYFSYDVKMKEKGDIPEGYSVSREKKERFSLILESASTNQTSMYLCASSFSGGKEQYFGPGTRLTVT.

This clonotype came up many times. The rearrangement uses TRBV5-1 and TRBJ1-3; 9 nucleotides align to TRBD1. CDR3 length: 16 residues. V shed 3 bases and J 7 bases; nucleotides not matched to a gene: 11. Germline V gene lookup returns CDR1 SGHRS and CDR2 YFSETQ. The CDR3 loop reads CASSWGSGQGVNTIYF. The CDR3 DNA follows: TGCGCCAGCAGCTGGGGCTCGGGACAGGGAGTGAACACCATATATTTT.

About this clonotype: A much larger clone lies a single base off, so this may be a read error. Here the CDR3 reads CASSFSRPTKYGYTF. The CDR3 DNA reads TGTGCCAGCAGCTTTTCCCGGCCGACTAAATATGGCTACACCTTC. The chain recombines TRBV5-6 with TRBJ1-2; the D is unclear. The CDR3 contains 15 residues. Germline CDR1 reads SGHDT; CDR2 reads YYEEEE.

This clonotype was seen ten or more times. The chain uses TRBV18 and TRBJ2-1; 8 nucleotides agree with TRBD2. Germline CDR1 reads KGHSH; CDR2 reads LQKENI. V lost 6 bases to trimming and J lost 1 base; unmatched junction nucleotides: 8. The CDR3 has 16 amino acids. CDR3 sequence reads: CASSPSGRLSYNEQFF. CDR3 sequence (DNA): TGTGCCAGCTCCCCAAGCGGGAGATTGTCCTACAATGAGCAGTTCTTC. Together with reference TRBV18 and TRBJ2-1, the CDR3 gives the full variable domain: NAGVMQNPRHLVRRRGQEARLRCSPMKGHSHVYWYRQLPEEGLKFMVYLQKENIIDESGMPKERFSAEFPKEGPSILRIQQVVRGDSAAYFCASSPSGRLSYNEQFFGPGTRLTVL.

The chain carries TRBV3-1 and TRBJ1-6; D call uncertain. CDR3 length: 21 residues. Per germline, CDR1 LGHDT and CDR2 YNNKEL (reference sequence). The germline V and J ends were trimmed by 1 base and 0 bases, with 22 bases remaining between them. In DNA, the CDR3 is TGTGCCAGCAGCCAAGTGGAAGGATGGATAAACTTTAGCTCCTATAATTCACCCCTCCACTTT. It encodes CASSQVEGWINFSSYNSPLHF.

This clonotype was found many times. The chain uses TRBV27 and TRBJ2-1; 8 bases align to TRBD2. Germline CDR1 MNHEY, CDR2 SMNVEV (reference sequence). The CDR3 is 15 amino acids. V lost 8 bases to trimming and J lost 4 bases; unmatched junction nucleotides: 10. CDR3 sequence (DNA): TGTGCCAGCGGGGGAGCGGGAGTCGGATACAATGAGCAGTTCTTC. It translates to CASGGAGVGYNEQFF.

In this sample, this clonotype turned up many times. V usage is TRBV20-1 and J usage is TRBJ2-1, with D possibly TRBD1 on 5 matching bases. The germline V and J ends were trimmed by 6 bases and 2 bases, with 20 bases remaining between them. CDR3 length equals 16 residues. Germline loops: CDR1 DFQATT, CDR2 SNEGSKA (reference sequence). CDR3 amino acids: CSAPRQGALTYNEQFF. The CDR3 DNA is TGCAGTGCACCACGGCAGGGCGCGCTAACCTACAATGAGCAGTTCTTC.

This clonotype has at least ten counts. This chain's CDR3 is CSARELRVLRDIQYF. CDR3 sequence (DNA): TGCAGTGCTAGAGAACTACGGGTGCTTCGGGACATTCAGTACTTC. This chain connects TRBV20-1 to TRBJ2-4, with D unresolved. The V and J ends lost 0 bases and 8 bases respectively, with 17 bases between them. Germline CDR1 is DFQATT and CDR2 is SNEGSKA (reference sequence). The CDR3 covers 15 residues.

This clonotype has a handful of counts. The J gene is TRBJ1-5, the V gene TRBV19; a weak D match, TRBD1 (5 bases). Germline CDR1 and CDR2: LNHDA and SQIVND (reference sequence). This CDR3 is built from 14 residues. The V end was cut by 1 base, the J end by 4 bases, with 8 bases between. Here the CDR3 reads CASSIGDPNQPQHF. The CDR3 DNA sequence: TGTGCCAGTAGTATAGGGGACCCAAATCAGCCCCAGCATTTT.

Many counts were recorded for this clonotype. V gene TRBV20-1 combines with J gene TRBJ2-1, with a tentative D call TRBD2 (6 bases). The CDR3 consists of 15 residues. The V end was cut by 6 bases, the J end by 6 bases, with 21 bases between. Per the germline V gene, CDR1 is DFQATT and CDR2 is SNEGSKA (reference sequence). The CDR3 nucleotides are TGCAGTGCCTGCCCGGGAGAGGGGTTGCGCAATGAGCAGTTCTTC. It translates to CSACPGEGLRNEQFF.

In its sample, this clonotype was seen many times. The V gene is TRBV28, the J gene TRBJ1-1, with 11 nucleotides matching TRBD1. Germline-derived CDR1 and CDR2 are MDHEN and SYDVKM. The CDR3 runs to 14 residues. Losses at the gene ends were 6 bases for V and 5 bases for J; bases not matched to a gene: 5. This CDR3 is CASSPGTGGTEAFF. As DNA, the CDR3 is TGTGCCAGCAGCCCCGGGACAGGGGGAACTGAAGCTTTCTTT.

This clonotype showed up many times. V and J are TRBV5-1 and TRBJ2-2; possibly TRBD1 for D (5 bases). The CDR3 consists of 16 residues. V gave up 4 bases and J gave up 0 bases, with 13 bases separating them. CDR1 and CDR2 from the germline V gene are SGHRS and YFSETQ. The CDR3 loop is CASSANTGPNTGELFF. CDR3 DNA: TGCGCCAGCAGCGCTAACACAGGACCGAACACCGGGGAGCTGTTTTTT. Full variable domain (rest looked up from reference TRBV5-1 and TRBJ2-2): KAGVTQTPRYLIKTRGQQVTLSCSPISGHRSVSWYQQTPGQGLQFLFEYFSETQRNKGNFPGRFSGRQFSNSRSEMNVSTLELGDSALYLCASSANTGPNTGELFFGEGSRLTVL.

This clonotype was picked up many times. The CDR3 here is CASILTPNYNEQFF. The CDR3 coding sequence is TGTGCCAGCATCCTGACACCTAACTACAATGAGCAGTTCTTC. This chain uses TRBV18 with TRBJ2-1, with D unclear. CDR1 is KGHSH and CDR2 is LQKENI in the germline V gene. Between the trimmed V and J ends, which lost 8 bases and 3 bases, there was a span of 14 bases. The CDR3 has 14 amino acids.

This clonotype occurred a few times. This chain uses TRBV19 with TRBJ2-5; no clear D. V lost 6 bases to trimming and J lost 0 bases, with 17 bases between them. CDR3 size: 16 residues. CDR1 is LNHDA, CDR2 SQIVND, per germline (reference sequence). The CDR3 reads CASSKWGGRDQETQYF. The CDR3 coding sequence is TGTGCCAGTAGCAAATGGGGTGGTAGAGACCAAGAGACCCAGTACTTC.

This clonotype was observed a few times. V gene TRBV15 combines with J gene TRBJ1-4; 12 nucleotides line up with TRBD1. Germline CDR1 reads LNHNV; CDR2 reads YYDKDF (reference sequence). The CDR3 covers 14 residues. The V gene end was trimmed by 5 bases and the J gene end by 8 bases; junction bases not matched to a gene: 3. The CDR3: CATSGDRGQEKLFF. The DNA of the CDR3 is TGTGCCACCAGCGGGGACAGGGGGCAGGAAAAACTGTTTTTT.

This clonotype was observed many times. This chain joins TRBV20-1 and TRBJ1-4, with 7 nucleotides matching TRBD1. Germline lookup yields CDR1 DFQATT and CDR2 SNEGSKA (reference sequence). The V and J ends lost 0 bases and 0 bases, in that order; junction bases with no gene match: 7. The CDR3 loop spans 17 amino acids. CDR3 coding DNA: TGCAGTGCTAGAGATAGGGCAGGGGGGGCAACTAATGAAAAACTGTTTTTT. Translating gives CSARDRAGGATNEKLFF.

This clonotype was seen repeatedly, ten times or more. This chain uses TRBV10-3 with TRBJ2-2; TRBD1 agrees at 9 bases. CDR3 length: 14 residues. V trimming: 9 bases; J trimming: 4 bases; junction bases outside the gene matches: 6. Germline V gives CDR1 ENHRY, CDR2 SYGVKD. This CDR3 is CAMLTGGSTGELFF. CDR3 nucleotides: TGTGCCATGTTGACAGGGGGGAGCACCGGGGAGCTGTTTTTT.